The 32 T cell receptor beta chains in this list originate from one sample, sequenced in a study of T cells in Graves' hyperthyroidism and ophthalmopathy. It was RNA transcripts that yielded the amplified TCR beta CDR3 regions. The HTBI primer set served for first-round RT-PCR of the TCR CDR3. One entry per CDR3 protein results from TCRdb running MiXCR on the multiplex PCR reads. The repertoire consists of around 400,000 distinct CDR3 sequences, with around 14% occurring once and the leading ten covering around a quarter. Specimen: blood. The receptors originated from a woman under 30 with Graves' hyperthyroidism that later progressed to Graves' ophthalmopathy.

There are many counts of this clonotype. The rearrangement joins TRBV7-2 to TRBJ2-7; 8 positions agree with TRBD1. The CDR3 has 12 residues. V gave up 5 bases and J gave up 6 bases; unmatched junction bases: 3. Germline V gene data show CDR1 as SGHTA and CDR2 as FQGNSA. The CDR3 nucleotides read TGTGCCAGCAGCCAGGGGGCTGGCGAGCAGTACTTC. Protein product: CASSQGAGEQYF.

This sequence joins TRBV2 and TRBJ1-5; TRBD1 is a possible D gene (5 bases). Trimming left V 4 bases short and J 0 bases short, with 10 bases between. CDR1 is SNHLY and CDR2 is FYNNEI in the germline V gene. This CDR3 comprises 15 residues. The CDR3 DNA reads as TGTGCCAGCAGTGCCGACAGTTATAGCAATCAGCCCCAGCATTTT. Its translation: CASSADSYSNQPQHF.

The chain employs TRBV24-1 and TRBJ1-2; no reliable D call. CDR1 and CDR2 (germline): KGHDR, SFDVKD. CDR3 length: 13 residues. The V and J ends lost 2 bases and 2 bases respectively, with 5 bases between them. In DNA form, the CDR3 reads TGTGCCACCAGTGATTCCAACAACTATGGCTACACCTTC. It translates to CATSDSNNYGYTF.

This clonotype was recorded at least ten times. The rearrangement uses TRBV2 and TRBJ1-6, with D uncertain. This CDR3 region has 13 residues. V was clipped by 7 bases and J by 10 bases, with 14 bases between them. CDR1 and CDR2 from the germline V gene are SNHLY and FYNNEI. The CDR3 DNA sequence: TGTGCCAGCAACCCGGGAATAGGATCACCCCTCCACTTT. It translates to CASNPGIGSPLHF. Variable domain in full (rest from reference TRBV2 and TRBJ1-6): EPEVTQTPSHQVTQMGQEVILRCVPISNHLYFYWYRQILGQKVEFLVSFYNNEISEKSEIFDDQFSVERPDGSNFTLKIRSTKLEDSAMYFCASNPGIGSPLHFGNGTRLTVT.

This clonotype has a count of ten or more. The DNA for the CDR3 is TGTGCCAGCAGTCCGACCGGGACTAGCGGAAAAGAGACCCAGTACTTC. Amino acids: CASSPTGTSGKETQYF. This sequence joins TRBV28 and TRBJ2-5; TRBD2 aligns across 11 bases. There are 16 residues in the CDR3. V shed 5 bases, J shed 3 bases, and the junction held 8 bases outside the gene matches. CDR1 and CDR2 (germline): MDHEN, SYDVKM.

The rearrangement joins TRBV28 to TRBJ2-5; D could derive from TRBD1 or TRBD2 (5 bases each). Germline CDR1 MDHEN, CDR2 SYDVKM. The V end lost 7 bases, the J end lost 2 bases, and 17 bases lay between the germline ends. The length of the CDR3 is 15 residues. The CDR3 loop reads CASNHRRGLQETQYF. The DNA for the CDR3 is TGTGCCAGCAACCACCGCCGGGGCCTACAAGAGACCCAGTACTTC. Using reference TRBV28 and TRBJ2-5 for the parts outside the CDR3, the full variable domain is DVKVTQSSRYLVKRTGEKVFLECVQDMDHENMFWYRQDPGLGLRLIYFSYDVKMKEKGDIPEGYSVSREKKERFSLILESASTNQTSMYLCASNHRRGLQETQYFGPGTRLLVL.

This clonotype was seen at least ten times. The rearrangement uses TRBV12-3 or TRBV12-4 and TRBJ2-2, with TRBD2 matching 9 bases. Unmatched junction bases numbered 5, after V lost 6 bases and J lost 0 bases. CDR3 length equals 16 residues. CDR3 residues: CASRSGLAANTGELFF. CDR3 nucleotide sequence: TGTGCCAGCAGATCGGGACTAGCAGCGAACACCGGGGAGCTGTTTTTT.

This clonotype was picked up a small number of times. The chain couples TRBV5-1 to TRBJ1-1, with D possibly matching TRBD1 (5 bases). V was pared by 5 bases and J by 1 base, with 12 bases between. This CDR3 contains 14 residues. Germline assignment: CDR1 SGHRS and CDR2 YFSETQ. The CDR3 bases are TGCGCCAGCAGTCCCGGGACTCAGAACACTGAAGCTTTCTTT. Its protein product is CASSPGTQNTEAFF.

This clonotype was observed at least ten times. The chain is built from TRBV2 and TRBJ2-7; 12 positions agree with TRBD2. The CDR3 contains 17 residues. Germline-derived CDR1 and CDR2 are SNHLY and FYNNEI. V shed 3 bases, J shed 7 bases, and the junction held 13 bases outside the gene matches. The DNA for the CDR3 is TGTGCCAGCAGTGATGGTCTAGCGGGAGGGCCTAAGGGAGAGCAGTACTTC. Translating gives CASSDGLAGGPKGEQYF.

This chain uses TRBV25-1 with TRBJ2-6; D is ambiguous. The V gene lost 5 bases and the J gene lost 4 bases, with 6 bases spanning the gap. This CDR3 spans 13 amino acids. Germline CDR1 reads MGHDK; CDR2 reads SYGVNS. CDR3 coding DNA: TGTGCCAGCAGTTCCCGGGGGGCCAACGTCCTGACTTTC. It yields the protein CASSSRGANVLTF.

This clonotype was seen once. The rearrangement uses TRBV29-1 and TRBJ2-7, with a weak D call TRBD2 (5 bases). The germline gives CDR1 SQVTM, CDR2 ANQGSEA. The CDR3 is made up of 15 amino acids. V dropped 1 base and J dropped 9 bases, with 22 bases sitting between them. Here the CDR3 DNA reads TGCAGCGTTGAAGGACTGGGATGGCCCAATGAGGGGCAGTACTTC. It translates to CSVEGLGWPNEGQYF.

V and J are TRBV7-9 and TRBJ1-1, with 10 bases identical to TRBD1. The V gene end was trimmed by 6 bases and the J gene end by 6 bases; junction bases not matched to a gene: 4. The CDR3 contains 13 residues. Germline V CDR1 and CDR2: SEHNR, FQNEAQ (reference sequence). CDR3 loop: CASSYGQGAEAFF. The CDR3 region has the DNA TGTGCCAGCAGTTACGGACAGGGGGCTGAAGCTTTCTTT.

The chain links TRBV20-1 to TRBJ2-4; either TRBD1 or TRBD2 may supply D (5 bases each). From germline, CDR1 is DFQATT and CDR2 SNEGSKA (reference sequence). The CDR3 is 13 residues long. V dropped 2 bases and J dropped 7 bases, with 12 bases sitting between them. The CDR3 protein is CSARLPGTNIQYF. For the CDR3, the DNA is TGCAGTGCTAGACTTCCCGGGACCAACATTCAGTACTTC.

This clonotype was seen a few times. V usage is TRBV6-5 and J usage is TRBJ1-2, with D tentatively TRBD1 (5 bases). The V gene's germline CDR1 is MNHEY and CDR2 SVGAGI. V was pared by 0 bases and J by 8 bases, with 16 bases between. This CDR3 has 15 amino acids. Written as DNA, the CDR3 is TGTGCCAGCAGTTACTCGGCCAGGGCCCCGGAAGGCTACACCTTC. This sequence encodes CASSYSARAPEGYTF.

This clonotype has just a few counts. The chain is built from TRBV7-6 and TRBJ2-1; 10 bases map to TRBD2. There are 15 residues in the CDR3. CDR1 is SGHVS, CDR2 FNYEAQ, per germline. With 1 base clipped from V and 8 bases from J, the junction kept 5 bases outside the gene matches. The CDR3 is CASSLGQREGYEQFF. The CDR3 DNA reads TGTGCCAGCAGCTTAGGTCAGCGGGAGGGCTATGAGCAGTTCTTC. The entire variable domain, with the rest obtained from reference TRBV7-6 and TRBJ2-1, is as follows: GAGVSQSPRYKVTKRGQDVALRCDPISGHVSLYWYRQALGQGPEFLTYFNYEAQQDKSGLPNDRFSAERPEGSISTLTIQRTEQRDSAMYRCASSLGQREGYEQFFGPGTRLTVL.

The V call is TRBV20-1, the J call TRBJ1-2; D remains unclear. The ends were cut back, 2 bases at V and 3 bases at J, with 7 bases in the middle. The CDR3 loop spans 12 amino acids. Germline CDR1 and CDR2: DFQATT and SNEGSKA (reference sequence). CDR3: CSARSGDYGYTF. The CDR3 coding sequence is TGCAGTGCTAGATCAGGTGACTATGGCTACACCTTC.

This clonotype was observed at least ten times. This chain joins TRBV28 and TRBJ2-3; 8 positions agree with TRBD1. The CDR3 runs 15 residues. V dropped 8 bases and J dropped 6; count of bases not matched to a gene: 13. Germline CDR1 MDHEN, CDR2 SYDVKM. The CDR3 protein is CASPPGDRRVDTQYF. In nucleotides, the CDR3 is TGTGCCAGCCCCCCGGGGGACAGGAGGGTGGATACGCAGTATTTT.

This clonotype was picked up a small number of times. The chain uses TRBV7-2 and TRBJ1-1; a weak D match, TRBD1 (5 bases). V lost 4 bases, J lost 11 bases, and 11 bases lay in between. Germline-derived CDR1 and CDR2 are SGHTA and FQGNSA. This CDR3 is built from 11 residues. CDR3 loop: CASSSGTVAFF. CDR3 sequence (DNA): TGTGCCAGCAGCTCGGGGACTGTCGCTTTCTTT.

Only a few counts were recorded for this clonotype. V usage is TRBV2 and J usage is TRBJ2-1; no reliable D call. In germline, CDR1 is SNHLY, CDR2 FYNNEI. Trimming took off 8 bases at V and 0 bases at J, with 11 bases between the two ends. The CDR3 consists of 14 residues. CDR3 coding DNA: TGTGCCAGCTCCCCGGAGCCCTCCTACAATGAGCAGTTCTTC. Its translation is CASSPEPSYNEQFF.

V and J are TRBV15 and TRBJ1-5, with 8 positions matching TRBD1. CDR3 length: 15 residues. Germline V gene sequence: CDR1 LNHNV, CDR2 YYDKDF (reference sequence). The V segment lost 3 bases and the J segment 7 bases; nucleotides outside the gene matches: 8. In DNA, the CDR3 is TGTGCCACCAGCAGGGACAGGGACAGCCTCCAGCCCCAGCATTTT. Protein product: CATSRDRDSLQPQHF.

On this clonotype itself: Possible read error: a much larger clone is one base away. The chain has TRBV11-1 and TRBJ2-1; 12 positions agree with TRBD2. The germline gives CDR1 SGHAT, CDR2 FQDESV (reference sequence). The CDR3 is 19 residues long. The CDR3: CASSLVRLAGVRSYSEQFF. The CDR3 DNA is TGTGCCAGCAGCTTGGTGCGACTAGCGGGAGTGAGGTCCTACAGTGAGCAGTTCTTC.

This clonotype has a count of ten or more. V and J are TRBV27 and TRBJ2-7; no firm D call. This CDR3 is 14 amino acids long. Per the germline V gene, CDR1 is MNHEY and CDR2 is SMNVEV (reference sequence). Trimming removed 2 bases at V and 2 bases at J, with 10 bases between. The CDR3 bases are TGTGCCAGCAGTTTAAGGGCTGAAGCCTACGAGCAGTACTTC. This gives the protein CASSLRAEAYEQYF.

This clonotype was found a few times. This sequence joins TRBV5-1 and TRBJ2-1; TRBD2 might be the D (5 bases). CDR1 is SGHRS and CDR2 is YFSETQ in the germline V gene. V gave up 7 bases and J gave up 7 bases, with 12 bases separating them. The CDR3 length is 12 residues. DNA for the CDR3: TGCGCCAGCGGACTTGCCTTGAATGAGCAGTTCTTC. Its translation: CASGLALNEQFF.

This clonotype has at least ten counts. J is TRBJ1-1 and V is TRBV20-1; D is uncertain. Germline V gives CDR1 DFQATT, CDR2 SNEGSKA (reference sequence). Trimming took 0 bases from V and 3 from J, leaving 17 bases between them. CDR3 length equals 16 residues. The CDR3: CSARDHSPDAHTEAFF. In DNA form, the CDR3 reads TGCAGTGCTAGAGATCATTCCCCGGACGCTCACACTGAAGCTTTCTTT.

This clonotype has ten or more counts. The chain joins TRBV5-6 to TRBJ1-5; D remains unclear. The CDR3 covers 13 residues. With 1 base removed from V and 5 bases from J, the gap between germline ends came to 7 bases. Germline V CDR1 and CDR2: SGHDT, YYEEEE. This CDR3 reads CASSLRQHQPQHF. CDR3 in DNA: TGTGCCAGCAGCTTGCGGCAGCATCAGCCCCAGCATTTT.

The chain uses TRBV19 and TRBJ1-1; D remains ambiguous. V lost 3 bases and J 3 bases, leaving 5 bases between the germline ends. There are 12 residues in the CDR3. Germline V gene lookup returns CDR1 LNHDA and CDR2 SQIVND (reference sequence). Here the CDR3 reads CASSIWDTEAFF. CDR3 DNA sequence: TGTGCCAGTAGTATCTGGGACACTGAAGCTTTCTTT.

In its sample, this clonotype was seen many times. This chain joins TRBV7-9 and TRBJ2-7, with 13 bases identical to TRBD2. V lost 0 bases, J lost 7 bases, and 9 bases stayed unmatched. This CDR3 is 17 amino acids long. The germline gives CDR1 SEHNR, CDR2 FQNEAQ (reference sequence). For the CDR3, the DNA is TGTGCCAGCAGCTTAGCAGGACTAGCGGGAGTGGTGGGAGAGCAGTACTTC. This translates into CASSLAGLAGVVGEQYF.

This clonotype showed up just a few times. The CDR3 reads CASSQGRTGVYGYTF. The CDR3, as DNA: TGTGCCAGCAGCCAAGGCCGGACAGGGGTCTATGGCTACACCTTC. This rearrangement joins TRBV14 to TRBJ1-2, with TRBD1 identical over 9 bases. Germline V lookup: CDR1 SGHDN, CDR2 FVKESK. The CDR3 sequence is 15 residues long. V lost 1 base to trimming and J lost 4 bases; unmatched junction nucleotides: 4.

The chain links TRBV5-1 to TRBJ1-4; no firm D call. This CDR3 has 15 residues. V lost 1 base and J 8 bases, leaving 15 bases between the germline ends. The V gene's germline CDR1 is SGHRS and CDR2 YFSETQ. The CDR3 loop is CASSLSKGSKEKLFF. The CDR3 DNA reads as TGCGCCAGCAGCTTGTCTAAGGGATCAAAAGAAAAACTGTTTTTT.

The chain uses TRBV27 and TRBJ2-7; perhaps TRBD2 as D (5 bases). V lost 3 bases, J lost 2 bases, and 11 bases lay in between. The germline V gene encodes CDR1 MNHEY and CDR2 SMNVEV (reference sequence). The CDR3 runs 14 residues. The CDR3 loop is CASSLHGETYEQYF. CDR3 DNA: TGTGCCAGCAGTTTGCACGGGGAGACCTACGAGCAGTACTTC.

The sample holds many counts of this clonotype. The chain couples TRBV27 to TRBJ2-1; 9 nucleotides agree with TRBD1. The CDR3 consists of 15 residues. V gave up 6 bases and J gave up 4 bases; unmatched junction bases: 7. From germline, CDR1 is MNHEY and CDR2 SMNVEV (reference sequence). The CDR3 here is CASRTGTGIYNEQFF. The CDR3 DNA reads TGTGCCAGCAGAACCGGGACAGGGATATACAATGAGCAGTTCTTC.

This chain connects TRBV4-1 to TRBJ2-1; D is uncertain. The V and J ends lost 2 bases and 5 bases respectively, with 19 bases between them. The CDR3 is 17 amino acids. Germline V gene lookup returns CDR1 MGHRA and CDR2 YSYEKL. CDR3 protein: CASSQTDGRLSNNEQFF. CDR3 bases: TGCGCCAGCAGCCAAACGGATGGTCGACTGTCCAACAATGAGCAGTTCTTC.